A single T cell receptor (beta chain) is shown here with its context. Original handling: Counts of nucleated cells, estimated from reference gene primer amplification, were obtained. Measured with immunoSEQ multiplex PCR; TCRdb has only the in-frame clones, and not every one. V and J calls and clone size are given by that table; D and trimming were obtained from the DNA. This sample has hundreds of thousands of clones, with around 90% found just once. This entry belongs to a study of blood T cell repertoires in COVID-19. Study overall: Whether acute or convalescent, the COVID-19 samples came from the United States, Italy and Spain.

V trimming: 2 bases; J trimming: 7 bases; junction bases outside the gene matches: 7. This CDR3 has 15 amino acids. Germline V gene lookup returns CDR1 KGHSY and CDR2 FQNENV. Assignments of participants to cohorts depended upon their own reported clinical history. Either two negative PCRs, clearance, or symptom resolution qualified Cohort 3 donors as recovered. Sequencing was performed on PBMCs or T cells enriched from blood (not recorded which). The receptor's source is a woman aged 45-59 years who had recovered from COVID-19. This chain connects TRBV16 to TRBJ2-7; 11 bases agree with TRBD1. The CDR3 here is CASSQIGQGASEQYF. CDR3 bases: TGTGCCAGCAGCCAAATCGGACAGGGGGCCTCGGAGCAGTACTTC.